This record concerns one T cell receptor (beta chain) sequence. No antigen is known for it. Per-base qualities were not stored, and no clone one base away is much larger. The donors were healthy, HIV-negative adults who had no recently reported acute infections or vaccinations. Every donor was a Caucasian adult residing in Nashville, Tennessee, USA. CD4+ T cells were enriched through magnetic negative selection, after which naive cells were positively selected on CD45RA and the remaining negative fraction served as the memory subset. Blood was obtained by leukapheresis, after which PBMCs were separated by Ficoll-Histopaque density gradient centrifugation and cryopreserved in liquid nitrogen vapor phase. Analytical flow cytometry was used to check the purity and quantity of each magnetically sorted T cell population. Genomic DNA was isolated from each sorted fraction and quantified by UV absorbance on a Nanodrop 2000c.

V is trimmed back by 5 bases and J by 10 bases, and the junction contains 5 bases that no gene match accounts for. CDR3 length: 14 amino acids, cysteine to phenylalanine. Only the CDR3 part of the read is kept: 42 bases, read in frame from the first base. CDR1 MNHEY and CDR2 SVGAGI were looked up in the germline V gene. TCR CDR3 regions were amplified from genomic DNA by multiplex PCR using the deep immunoSEQ assay. Genomic DNA extracted from each cell subset was distributed evenly over all wells of several immunoSEQ 96-well plates, and each plate served as one replicate. For sorted subsets, each replicate PCR was loaded with roughly 200 ng genomic DNA, equivalent to approximately 33,000 T cell genomes. Purified libraries were measured with a Qubit 3.0 fluorometer, size-checked on a Bioanalyzer 2100, and measured again with the KAPA Library Quantification kit. A separate single-read 150-cycle Illumina NextSeq 550 flow cell was used to sequence each immunoSEQ 96-well plate. Per the source publication's procedure: Because the immunoSEQ output held only junctional sequences and lacked quality scores, the filtering could not match the filtering applied to full-length reads. Sequences were annotated with PyIR, a Python wrapper for IgBLAST v1.9, using IMGT germline references to assign V/J genes and CDR3. Any read was removed if the V/J assignment was weak (E-value above 1e-6), the CDR3 was missing, or the read contained stop codons, out-of-frame junctions, or ambiguous translated residues. V3J clonotypes were defined by identical inferred V gene, J gene, and CDR3 amino acid sequence. The percentage overlap between two repertoires was calculated by dividing the number of shared unique clonotypes by the size of the smaller repertoire. Repertoire richness was assessed with RTK rarefaction, the Chao1 estimator, and Recon v2.1 estimates of unobserved clonotypes. OLGA was used to compute generation probabilities for all TCRbeta clonotypes that the gDNA method yielded from a few donors. Held by TCRdb, this immuneACCESS table contains in-frame sequences only and omits some clones. Under half of the omission traces to an unresolved V gene where checked; the cause of the rest is unknown. That table gives V, J and clone size, and the DNA gave D and trimming. The sample table lists about 980,000 clones, approximately 80% of them with a count of one. Clones ranked in the top ten supply roughly 1.5% of the sample.

The data originate from a study of shared clonotypes between healthy human individuals (dated by TCRdb to 2020 to 2022). Notes on the research overall: Three men and two women, aged 18 to 49 years, made up the cohort. To estimate repertoire size and how much clonotype sharing occurs between individuals, the study deeply sequenced the blood TCR repertoires of roughly 5 healthy adults. Each donor's leukapheresis produced roughly between roughly 0.85 and 9.5 billion PBMCs. Different laboratories and diverse techniques were used to prepare libraries and sequence TCR repertoires, to increase sequencing depth and limit assay-specific biases. Per donor, three plates each were used for CD4 naive and CD4 memory, two for CD8 naive, and one for CD8 memory.

The full study reports these points: Pairwise subsampling indicated that sequencing depth was expected to affect the degree of clonotype sharing among donors. Because the study included a small number of donors, the genetic and exposure-history diversity represented was limited. Sampling was limited to blood, and TCR repertoires in tissue likely differ from TCR repertoires in blood. Estimated clonotype richness was generally larger for naive than for memory subsets. Higher generation probabilities were observed for clonotypes shared by all four sorted-subset donors than for non-shared clonotypes. When a handful of donors were compared, the shared fraction of clonotypes was around 5% for naive CD4, over 3% for naive CD8, roughly 2.5% for memory CD4, and under 0.5% for memory CD8. Even with the large sequencing depth, rarefaction of the sorted-subset datasets indicated that sequencing was incomplete.

The clonotype originates from a man younger than 30 in good health. Sample: memory CD4+ T cells sorted from blood. The cell subset or site tag for this specimen amounts to: CD45RA-negative fraction. The chain was built from TRBV6-5 and TRBJ1-6, with TRBD1 matching 10 junction bases. CDR3 reads: CASSGTGVLSPLHF. DNA sequence: TGTGCCAGCAGTGGGACAGGGGTTCTGTCACCCCTCCACTTT.